This T cell receptor (beta chain) originates from a study of cytomegalovirus exposure and HLA in healthy donors. Germline V gene data show CDR1 as SGHRS and CDR2 as YFSETQ. V dropped 3 bases and J dropped 4; count of bases not matched to a gene: 9. This CDR3 region has 15 residues. The PCR made use of 60 Vbeta and 13 Jbeta primers. Only in-frame clones appear in the TCRdb table, and some are missing; sequencing was by immunoSEQ multiplex PCR. The data contain over 25,000 clones, 62% of them singletons. Material: PBMCs. The J gene is TRBJ1-2, the V gene TRBV5-1, with 7 bases matching TRBD1. The sequence came from a male donor in good health and CMV-seropositive. Here the CDR3 reads CASSSPTGLGYGYTF. In nucleotides, the CDR3 is TGCGCCAGCAGCTCCCCGACAGGGCTCGGCTATGGCTACACCTTC.